Listed below are T cell receptor beta chains from one sample, sequenced in a study of blood T cell repertoires in COVID-19. The method was immunoSEQ multiplex PCR; TCRdb's version includes in-frame clones alone and lacks a portion of them. The repertoire holds roughly 70,000 clones, with around 81% as singletons. Source material: peripheral blood. The source of these receptors is a woman aged 55-69 years with acute or convalescent COVID-19. CDR3s include the opening cysteine and the closing phenylalanine or tryptophan. A D gene is named only where the DNA matches it firmly. Clone size is shown for a subset of rows, as once, few, many or a class of expanded clone.

j_gene	v_gene	d_gene	abundance	CDR3nt	CDR3aa
TRBJ1-2	TRBV6-5	TRBD1	-	TGTGCCAGCAATGTTCAGGGGGTCGCCTATGGCTACACCTTC	CASNVQGVAYGYTF
TRBJ1-5	TRBV29-1	-	-	TGCAGCGTCCTTTCACAGGGAAATCAGCCCCAGCATTTT	CSVLSQGNQPQHF
TRBJ2-1	TRBV19	TRBD1	-	TGTGCCAGTAGTGACCCCTCCGGGACAGAGAGTACCTACAATGAGCAGTTCTTC	CASSDPSGTESTYNEQFF
TRBJ1-1	TRBV12-3/TRBV12-4	-	-	TGTGCCAGCAGGGCCGGACAGAACACTGAAGCTTTCTTT	CASRAGQNTEAFF
TRBJ1-5	TRBV20-1	-	-	TGCAGTGCTAGTCCGGGACAAACTTATAGCAATCAGCCCCAGCATTTT	CSASPGQTYSNQPQHF
TRBJ2-7	TRBV19	TRBD1	once	TGTGCCAGTAGTCTGGGACAGGGGGACGAGCAGTACTTC	CASSLGQGDEQYF
TRBJ2-2	TRBV9	TRBD1	once	TGTGCCAGCAGCCTTGAGGACAGGACTTACACCGGGGAGCTGTTTTTT	CASSLEDRTYTGELFF
TRBJ2-1	TRBV27	-	-	TGTGCCAGCAGTATAGCTTATCCGGACAATGAGCAGTTCTTC	CASSIAYPDNEQFF
TRBJ1-4	TRBV19	-	-	TGTGCCAGTAGTCTGGAAGCGGGGTTAAACGAAAAACTGTTTTTT	CASSLEAGLNEKLFF
TRBJ1-5	TRBV7-8	-	few	TGTGCCAGCAGCCGACATCAGGGGCCCAGTCAGCCCCAGCATTTT	CASSRHQGPSQPQHF
TRBJ2-3	TRBV5-1	TRBD2	-	TGCGCCAGCAGCCCCACTAGCGGGGGACCCACAGATACGCAGTATTTT	CASSPTSGGPTDTQYF
TRBJ1-3	TRBV6-1	-	once	TGTGCCAGCAGTGATCCGGAGAGCTCTGGAAACACCATATATTTT	CASSDPESSGNTIYF
TRBJ1-4	TRBV11-2	-	-	TGTGCCAGCAGCCGACAGCCTAATGAAAAACTGTTTTTT	CASSRQPNEKLFF
TRBJ2-3	TRBV6-1	-	-	TGTGCCAGCAGTTCCGCATTAGTCACAGATACGCAGTATTTT	CASSSALVTDTQYF
TRBJ2-2	TRBV11-2	-	-	TGTGCCAGCAGCTTATCCCAGCGGGTCACCGGGGAGCTGTTTTTT	CASSLSQRVTGELFF
TRBJ1-2	TRBV6-5	TRBD1	-	TGTGCCAGCAGGTCGACAGGGTCCAACTATGGCTACACCTTC	CASRSTGSNYGYTF
TRBJ1-3	TRBV28	-	-	TGTGCCAGCAGCACAGGAGGACAGTCAAACACCATATATTTT	CASSTGGQSNTIYF
TRBJ1-6	TRBV19	-	once	TGTGCCAGTAGTCCCGGACAGTTTAATTCACCCCTCCACTTT	CASSPGQFNSPLHF
TRBJ2-1	TRBV2	TRBD2	-	TGTGCCAGCGGGGGTGAACCGGGACTAGGAAACAATGAGCAGTTCTTC	CASGGEPGLGNNEQFF
TRBJ2-7	TRBV7-2	-	-	TGTGCCAGCAGCTTAGAGGAGGGGTACGAGCAGTACTTC	CASSLEEGYEQYF